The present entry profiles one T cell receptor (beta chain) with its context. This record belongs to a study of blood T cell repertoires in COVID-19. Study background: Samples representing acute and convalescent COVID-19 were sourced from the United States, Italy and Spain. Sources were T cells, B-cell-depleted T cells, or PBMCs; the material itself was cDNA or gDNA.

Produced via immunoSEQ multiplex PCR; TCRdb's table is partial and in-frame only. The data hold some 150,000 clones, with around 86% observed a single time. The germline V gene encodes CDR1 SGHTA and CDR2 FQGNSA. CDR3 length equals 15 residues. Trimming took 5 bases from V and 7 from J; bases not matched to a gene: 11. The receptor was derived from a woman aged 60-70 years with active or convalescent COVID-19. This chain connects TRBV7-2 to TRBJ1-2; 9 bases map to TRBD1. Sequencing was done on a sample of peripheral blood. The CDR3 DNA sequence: TGTGCCAGCAGCCCCTCCGGGACAGGGTTGCTTGGCTACACCTTC. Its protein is CASSPSGTGLLGYTF. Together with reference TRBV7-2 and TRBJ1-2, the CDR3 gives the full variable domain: GAGVSQSPSNKVTEKGKDVELRCDPISGHTALYWYRQSLGQGLEFLIYFQGNSAPDKSGLPSDRFSAERTGGSVSTLTIQRTQQEDSAVYLCASSPSGTGLLGYTFGSGTRLTVV.